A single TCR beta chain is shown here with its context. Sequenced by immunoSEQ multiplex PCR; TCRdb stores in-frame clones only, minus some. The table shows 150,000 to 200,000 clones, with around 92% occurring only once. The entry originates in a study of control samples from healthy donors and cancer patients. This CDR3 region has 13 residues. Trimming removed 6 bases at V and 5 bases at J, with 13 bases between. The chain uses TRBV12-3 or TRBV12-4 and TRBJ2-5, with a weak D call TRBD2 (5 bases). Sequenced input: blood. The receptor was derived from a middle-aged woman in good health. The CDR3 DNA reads TGTGCCAGCAGCTTCGGGGTCGTGGAGACCCAGTACTTC. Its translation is CASSFGVVETQYF.